The 29 T cell receptor beta chains below all came from one sample that was sequenced in a study of metastatic and nonmetastatic thyroid tumors (dated by TCRdb to 2018 to 2021). No treatment had been received by any patient before thyroid surgery. Library preparation was by PCR. The run used an Illumina HiSeq 4000. The raw public data were reprocessed by TCRdb itself: fastp quality trimming at Q25, MiXCR clonotype calling, in-frame beta chains only. This sample comprises approximately 12,000 clones, roughly a third of them detected only once. Jointly, the top ten make up roughly 12% of the sample. The specimen was tumor tissue. These receptors all stem from a male donor with papillary thyroid cancer or a benign thyroid nodule (not recorded which). Some clones in this sample may be carry-over from other donors' samples.

V gene TRBV5-6 combines with J gene TRBJ2-7; D possibly corresponds to TRBD2 (5 bases). Germline V gene data show CDR1 as SGHDT and CDR2 as YYEEEE. The CDR3 sequence is 14 residues long. V lost 0 bases and J 2 bases, leaving 9 bases between the germline ends. DNA for the CDR3: TGTGCCAGCAGCTTGGGGACTCAGACCTACGAGCAGTACTTC. Its protein is CASSLGTQTYEQYF.

This clone was observed a handful of times. The chain couples TRBV27 to TRBJ2-7, with D perhaps matching TRBD1 (6 bases). The germline CDR1 and CDR2 sequences are MNHEY and SMNVEV (reference sequence). This CDR3 region has 13 residues. V shed 3 bases and J shed 2 bases, with 8 bases lying between them. CDR3 amino acids: CASSFRGAYEQYF. CDR3 DNA: TGTGCCAGCAGTTTCAGGGGAGCCTACGAGCAGTACTTC.

The chain employs TRBV19 and TRBJ1-5, with 9 bases lining up with TRBD1. Germline V gives CDR1 LNHDA, CDR2 SQIVND (reference sequence). This CDR3 is built from 14 residues. V trimming: 5 bases; J trimming: 4 bases; junction bases outside the gene matches: 3. Written as DNA, the CDR3 is TGTGCCAGTAGTCCGACAGGGGGGAATCAGCCCCAGCATTTT. It yields the protein CASSPTGGNQPQHF. Combining the CDR3 with reference TRBV19 and TRBJ1-5 gives the whole variable domain DGGITQSPKYLFRKEGQNVTLSCEQNLNHDAMYWYRQDPGQGLRLIYYSQIVNDFQKGDIAEGYSVSREKKESFPLTVTSAQKNPTAFYLCASSPTGGNQPQHFGDGTRLSIL.

This clone was seen a few times. The chain couples TRBV6-1 to TRBJ2-3; 7 bases map to TRBD1. Losses at the gene ends were 7 bases for V and 2 bases for J; bases not matched to a gene: 6. The germline gives CDR1 MNHNS, CDR2 SASEGT. The CDR3 loop spans 14 amino acids. The CDR3 reads CASKYGTDTDTQYF. The CDR3 DNA reads TGTGCCAGCAAGTACGGGACAGACACAGATACGCAGTATTTT.

Remarks on this clone: Its ends do not fully match the called genes, so a read error is possible. The genes are TRBV5-1 and TRBJ1-1; D ambiguous. The CDR3 length is 17 residues. Germline V gene sequence: CDR1 SGHRS, CDR2 YFSETQ. CDR3 residues: CASILDALIRMNTEAFF. The CDR3, as DNA: TGCGCCAGCATCTTGGATGCTCTGATCAGGATGAACACTGAAGCTTTCTTT.

This clone was recorded a few times. The chain is built from TRBV29-1 and TRBJ2-3; perhaps D is TRBD1 or TRBD2 (7 bases each). The CDR3 is made up of 14 amino acids. V dropped 2 bases and J dropped 6 bases, with 15 bases sitting between them. Germline CDR1 SQVTM, CDR2 ANQGSEA. CDR3 nucleotides: TGCAGCGTTGAACTTCAGGGGGGGATGGATACGCAGTATTTT. Its translation: CSVELQGGMDTQYF.

Turning to this clone: A much larger clone differs by one base, so this may be a read error. V and J are TRBV6-1 and TRBJ2-3; D could derive from TRBD1 or TRBD2 (6 bases each). Per the germline V gene, CDR1 is MNHNS and CDR2 is SASEGT. The V and J ends lost 7 bases and 4 bases respectively, with 15 bases between them. This CDR3 is built from 14 residues. CDR3: CASTVVGGADTQYF. The CDR3 DNA is TGTGCCAGCACCGTAGTGGGGGGCGCAGATACGCAGTATTTT.

The CDR3 DNA sequence: TGTGCCAGCAGCGTAGGCGTCAGCCCGTACCGAACTGGAAACACCATATATTTT. Translated, it gives CASSVGVSPYRTGNTIYF. The chain is built from TRBV9 and TRBJ1-3, with D unresolved. V lost 0 bases to trimming and J lost 2 bases, with 18 bases between them. The CDR3 runs 18 residues. CDR1 SGDLS and CDR2 YYNGEE come from the germline V gene.

The chain combines TRBV7-2 with TRBJ1-1, with 8 bases fitting TRBD1. Unmatched junction bases numbered 2, after V lost 5 bases and J lost 3 bases. Germline V gives CDR1 SGHTA, CDR2 FQGNSA. This CDR3 has 13 amino acids. CDR3 DNA: TGTGCCAGCAGCGGACAGGGATACACTGAAGCTTTCTTT. It codes for CASSGQGYTEAFF.

The CDR3, as DNA: TGTGCCAGTAGCAAGGGACGGGAAAGAATGAACACTGAAGCTTTCTTT. Translating it yields CASSKGRERMNTEAFF. The chain uses TRBV19 and TRBJ1-1; maybe TRBD1 (5 bases). V lost 6 bases to trimming and J lost 0 bases, with 17 bases between them. The CDR3 totals 16 residues. Germline assignment: CDR1 LNHDA and CDR2 SQIVND (reference sequence). Using reference TRBV19 and TRBJ1-1 for the parts outside the CDR3, the full variable domain is DGGITQSPKYLFRKEGQNVTLSCEQNLNHDAMYWYRQDPGQGLRLIYYSQIVNDFQKGDIAEGYSVSREKKESFPLTVTSAQKNPTAFYLCASSKGRERMNTEAFFGQGTRLTVV.

V is TRBV7-3 and J is TRBJ2-1; tentatively, D is TRBD2 (7 bases). The CDR3 contains 15 residues. Germline V CDR1 and CDR2: SGHTA, FQGTGA. V was trimmed by 1 base and J by 8 bases, leaving 15 bases between them. CDR3 loop: CASSLMGGPVDEQFF. DNA of the CDR3: TGTGCCAGCAGCTTAATGGGGGGGCCTGTGGATGAGCAGTTCTTC.

This clone came up a few times. The J gene is TRBJ1-4, the V gene TRBV28; TRBD1 aligns across 7 bases. With 5 bases clipped from V and 5 bases from J, the junction kept 8 bases outside the gene matches. CDR3 length equals 15 residues. Germline CDR1 is MDHEN and CDR2 is SYDVKM. CDR3 region: CASSPPTGANEKLFF. CDR3 sequence (DNA): TGTGCCAGCAGTCCACCTACAGGGGCGAATGAAAAACTGTTTTTT.

This clone has a handful of counts. The rearrangement links TRBV28 to TRBJ2-7; D is possibly TRBD2 (5 bases). The V and J ends lost 1 base and 1 base respectively, with 8 bases between them. CDR1 and CDR2 (germline): MDHEN, SYDVKM. The CDR3 covers 14 residues. CDR3 sequence reads: CASSLSGESYEQYF. The DNA of the CDR3 is TGTGCCAGCAGTTTATCCGGGGAGTCCTACGAGCAGTACTTC.

This clone showed up just a few times. The junction departs from the called germline gene at one end, perhaps through a read error. This chain uses TRBV5-1 with TRBJ2-1; 10 bases line up with TRBD2. Per the germline V gene, CDR1 is SGHRS and CDR2 is YFSETQ. This CDR3 has 12 amino acids. In DNA, the CDR3 is TGCGCCAGCAGCTTACTAGCGGGGCGCCTGGTCTTC. Translated: CASSLLAGRLVF.

This clone was counted a few times. J is TRBJ2-3 and V is TRBV6-4, with D possibly matching TRBD2 (5 bases). Trimming cost V 2 bases and J 3 bases, with 9 bases left between them. The length of the CDR3 is 14 residues. CDR1 and CDR2 (germline): MRHNA, SNTAGT. The CDR3 spells CASSDPWETDTQYF. In DNA form, the CDR3 reads TGTGCCAGCAGTGACCCGTGGGAGACAGATACGCAGTATTTT.

The chain joins TRBV20-1 to TRBJ2-2; 10 positions match TRBD2. The CDR3 loop spans 15 amino acids. V lost 0 bases, J lost 4 bases, and 2 bases stayed unmatched. The V gene's germline CDR1 is DFQATT and CDR2 SNEGSKA (reference sequence). This CDR3 is CSARDKREGTGELFF. In nucleotides, the CDR3 is TGCAGTGCTAGAGACAAGCGGGAGGGCACCGGGGAGCTGTTTTTT.

In its sample, this clone ranks as medium-sized (0.01 to 0.1%). The chain couples TRBV2 to TRBJ1-2, with D maybe TRBD1 (6 bases). The germline CDR1 and CDR2 sequences are SNHLY and FYNNEI. The V and J ends lost 6 bases and 2 bases respectively, with 7 bases between them. The CDR3 is 12 residues long. The CDR3 nucleotides are TGTGCCAGCAGCGGACAGAACTATGGCTACACCTTC. As protein: CASSGQNYGYTF.

There are a few counts of this clone. The V gene is TRBV6-2 or TRBV6-3, the J gene TRBJ2-1, with a possible D match to TRBD2 (5 bases). The CDR3 loop spans 14 amino acids. The germline V gene encodes CDR1 MNHEY and CDR2 SVGEGT. Trimming removed 5 bases from V and 6 bases from J, with 14 bases in between. In DNA form, the CDR3 reads TGTGCCAGCAGTGGCCAGACTATTGCCAATGAGCAGTTCTTC. It codes for CASSGQTIANEQFF.

The CDR3 DNA reads as TGCAGTGCTAGAGCATTCGGGGTAGGCAATCAGCCCCAGCATTTT. Protein sequence: CSARAFGVGNQPQHF. V and J are TRBV20-1 and TRBJ1-5; D remains ambiguous. CDR1 and CDR2 (germline): DFQATT, SNEGSKA (reference sequence). V was trimmed by 1 base and J by 2 bases, leaving 12 bases between them. The CDR3 extends over 15 amino acids.

This rearrangement joins TRBV28 to TRBJ2-7; 9 nucleotides agree with TRBD2. This CDR3 comprises 15 residues. V lost 4 bases, J lost 7 bases, and 11 bases stayed unmatched. The germline V gene encodes CDR1 MDHEN and CDR2 SYDVKM. CDR3 loop: CASSSPSGAHGEQYF. In DNA, the CDR3 is TGTGCCAGCAGTTCACCTAGCGGGGCCCACGGGGAGCAGTACTTC.

The chain is built from TRBV7-3 and TRBJ2-3; the D is unclear. The V and J ends lost 0 bases and 4 bases respectively, with 5 bases between them. The CDR3 loop spans 13 amino acids. Germline V gene data show CDR1 as SGHTA and CDR2 as FQGTGA. The CDR3 reads CASSLTGPDTQYF. In DNA, the CDR3 is TGTGCCAGCAGCTTAACAGGGCCAGATACGCAGTATTTT.

This rearrangement joins TRBV7-8 to TRBJ1-1; 7 bases are shared with TRBD1. The trim removed 5 bases at V and 2 bases at J, leaving 8 bases unmatched. The CDR3 contains 15 residues. The germline V gene has CDR1 SGHVS and CDR2 FQNEAQ. The DNA for the CDR3 is TGTGCCAGCAGCGGGAGGGACAGCAGTAACACTGAAGCTTTCTTT. Protein: CASSGRDSSNTEAFF.

This chain joins TRBV7-2 and TRBJ2-7; a weak D match, TRBD2 (5 bases). Trimming left V 2 bases short and J 3 bases short, with 11 bases between. CDR3 length equals 14 residues. The V gene's germline CDR1 is SGHTA and CDR2 FQGNSA. The CDR3: CASSLTLGNYEQYF. The CDR3 DNA is TGTGCCAGCAGCTTAACACTAGGCAACTACGAGCAGTACTTC. Variable domain in full (rest from reference TRBV7-2 and TRBJ2-7): GAGVSQSPSNKVTEKGKDVELRCDPISGHTALYWYRQSLGQGLEFLIYFQGNSAPDKSGLPSDRFSAERTGGSVSTLTIQRTQQEDSAVYLCASSLTLGNYEQYFGPGTRLTVT.

This clone was recorded a few times. The chain carries TRBV28 and TRBJ2-5, with a weak D call TRBD2 (5 bases). The V gene lost 5 bases and the J gene lost 4 bases, with 14 bases spanning the gap. Germline V lookup: CDR1 MDHEN, CDR2 SYDVKM. The CDR3 sequence is 14 residues long. The CDR3, as DNA: TGTGCCAGCAGTCCCCTTGAGGGAAGAGAGACCCAGTACTTC. Protein product: CASSPLEGRETQYF.

This clone came up a few times. The rearrangement joins TRBV11-2 to TRBJ2-1, with D hard to call. Germline loops: CDR1 SGHAT, CDR2 FQNNGV. V lost 1 base to trimming and J lost 8 bases, with 12 bases between them. The CDR3 consists of 14 residues. This CDR3 is CASSLGLFAHEQFF. CDR3 coding DNA: TGTGCCAGCAGCTTAGGGCTCTTTGCCCATGAGCAGTTCTTC.

The chain recombines TRBV6-2 or TRBV6-3 with TRBJ1-5, with TRBD1 identical over 8 bases. CDR3 size: 15 residues. Trimming cost V 4 bases and J 8 bases; bases outside gene matches: 10. CDR1 is MNHEY and CDR2 is SVGEGT in the germline V gene. The CDR3 nucleotides are TGTGCCAGCAGTTTACTCAGCAGGGGGCTGAAGCCCCAGCATTTT. It codes for CASSLLSRGLKPQHF.

This clone occurred many times. The V and J genes are TRBV7-9 and TRBJ2-1; 7 bases are a match to TRBD1. This CDR3 spans 14 amino acids. The germline V gene encodes CDR1 SEHNR and CDR2 FQNEAQ (reference sequence). The ends lost 4 bases at V and 4 bases at J; junction bases unmatched: 4. CDR3 in DNA: TGTGCCAGCAGCTCCGACAGGGTTTACAATGAGCAGTTCTTC. It specifies CASSSDRVYNEQFF. Full variable domain (outside the CDR3, taken from reference TRBV7-9 and TRBJ2-1): DTGVSQNPRHKITKRGQNVTFRCDPISEHNRLYWYRQTLGQGPEFLTYFQNEAQLEKSRLLSDRFSAERPKGSFSTLEIQRTEQGDSAMYLCASSSDRVYNEQFFGPGTRLTVL.

This chain joins TRBV6-5 and TRBJ2-1; the match to TRBD2 covers 9 bases. The CDR3 is 17 residues long. J was trimmed by 8 bases and V by 4 bases; bases with no gene match: 15. Germline V lookup: CDR1 MNHEY, CDR2 SVGAGI. CDR3 amino acids: CASSSPNSGSFGYEQFF. The CDR3 DNA follows: TGTGCCAGCAGTTCCCCCAATAGCGGGAGTTTCGGGTATGAGCAGTTCTTC.

The V and J genes are TRBV30 and TRBJ2-7, with D unresolved. The CDR3 has 13 residues. Germline CDR1 and CDR2: GTSNPN and SVGIG (reference sequence). With 3 bases removed from V and 1 base from J, the gap between germline ends came to 10 bases. The chain's CDR3 is CAWSGSPSYEQYF. The DNA for the CDR3 is TGTGCCTGGAGCGGGTCCCCGTCCTACGAGCAGTACTTC.